The subject of this entry is one T cell receptor beta chain. In this sample, this clonotype turned up once. Its antigen is not yet known. No much larger clone is present one base from it, and per-base qualities are unavailable. A single read makes a weak case. The data originate from a study of response to subunit inactivated influenza vaccine listed by TCRdb under 2018. About the study as a whole: The study used deep quantitative T cell receptor repertoire profiling to track responses to a trivalent subunit inactivated influenza vaccine.

Study-wide conclusions, independent of this receptor: The authors suggested that each seasonal influenza vaccination may recruit only a limited number of new T cells.

Including cysteine and phenylalanine, the CDR3 has 16 amino acids. Only CDR3 DNA is held: 48 bases, read in frame from base 1. Relative to germline, V is missing 1 base and J is missing 5 bases, with 7 bases of the junction outside any gene match. Library preparation employed RT-PCR. Sequencing used an Illumina HiSeq 2500. TCRdb took the public reads, trimmed them with fastp at Q25, ran MiXCR for clone calling and kept in-frame beta chains. Rows are unified per CDR3 protein, each entry keeping the most common DNA and genes. Across this sample there are about 700,000 distinct CDR3 sequences, with around 16% seen only once. The leading ten clones occupy about 9.9% of the sample.

The rearranged segments are TRBV12-3 or TRBV12-4 and TRBJ2-2, and TRBD2 aligns with 7 junction nucleotides. This clonotype originated in a man in his fifties or sixties who received an inactivated influenza vaccine. Donor details come from another sample of the same person, matched by shared clones. The specimen comprised PBMCs from blood, sampled 11 to 12 days after vaccination. The CDR3 region reads CASSLGGGRRTGELFF. The nucleotide sequence is TGTGCCAGCAGTTTAGGGGGCGGGAGAAGGACCGGGGAGCTGTTTTTT.